This TCR beta chain comes out of a study of T cells in Graves' hyperthyroidism and ophthalmopathy. Amplified TCR beta CDR3 regions derived from RNA transcripts. Using the HTBI primer set, a first-round RT-PCR was run on the TCR CDR3. MiXCR, applied by TCRdb to the multiplex PCR reads, yields one record per CDR3 protein. This table holds some 140,000 distinct CDR3 sequences, roughly a fifth found once. This clonotype was detected many times. The CDR3 sequence is 12 residues long. Between the trimmed V and J ends, which lost 5 bases and 8 bases, there was a span of 12 bases. Germline CDR1 is WSHSY and CDR2 is SAAADI.

The source of this sequence is a woman between 50 and 59 years old with Graves' hyperthyroidism that later progressed to Graves' ophthalmopathy. Sequencing used blood. The chain uses TRBV10-2 and TRBJ1-2; D is ambiguous. In nucleotides, the CDR3 is TGCGCCAGCAGTAACGGTTTTGAAGGCTACACCTTC. It yields the protein CASSNGFEGYTF.